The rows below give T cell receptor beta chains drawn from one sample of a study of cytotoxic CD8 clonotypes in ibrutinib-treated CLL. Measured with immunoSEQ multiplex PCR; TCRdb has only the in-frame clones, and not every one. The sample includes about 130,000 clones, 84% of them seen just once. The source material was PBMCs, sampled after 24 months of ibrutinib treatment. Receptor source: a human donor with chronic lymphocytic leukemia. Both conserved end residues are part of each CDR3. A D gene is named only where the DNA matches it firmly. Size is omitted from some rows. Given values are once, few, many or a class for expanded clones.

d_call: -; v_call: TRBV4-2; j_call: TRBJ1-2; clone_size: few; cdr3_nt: TGTGCCAGCAGCCAAGTTACTTCGAGTGGCTACACCTTC; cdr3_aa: CASSQVTSSGYTF
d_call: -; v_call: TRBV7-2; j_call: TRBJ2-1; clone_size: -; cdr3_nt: TGTGCCAGCAGCTTAGCTGGGGGAGATGAGCAGTTCTTC; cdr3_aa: CASSLAGGDEQFF
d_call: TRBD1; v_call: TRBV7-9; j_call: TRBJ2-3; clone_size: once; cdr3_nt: TGTGCCAGCAGCCCGGACAGGGCTGGAGATACGCAGTATTTT; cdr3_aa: CASSPDRAGDTQYF
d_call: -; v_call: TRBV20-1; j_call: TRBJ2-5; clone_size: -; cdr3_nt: TGCAGTGCTAGTTATGAGACCCAGTACTTC; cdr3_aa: CSASYETQYF
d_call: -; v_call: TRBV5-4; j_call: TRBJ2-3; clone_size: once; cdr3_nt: TGTGCCAGCAGCTTGGCGAGACAGTCATCTAGCACAGATACGCAGTATTTT; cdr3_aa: CASSLARQSSSTDTQYF
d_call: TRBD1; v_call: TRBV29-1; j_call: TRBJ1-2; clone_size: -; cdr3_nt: TGCAGCGTCCCACAGGGGGCGGGCTATGGCTACACCTTC; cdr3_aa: CSVPQGAGYGYTF
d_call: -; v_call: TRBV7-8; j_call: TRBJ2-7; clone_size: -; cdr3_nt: TGTGCCAGCAGCTTAGGCGGAAGGGGCAGGGCTATCTACGAGCAGTACTTC; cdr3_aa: CASSLGGRGRAIYEQYF
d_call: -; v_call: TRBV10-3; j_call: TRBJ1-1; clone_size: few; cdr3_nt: TGTGCCATCAGTGAGTCTCTGCTGACTGAAGCTTTCTTT; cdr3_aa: CAISESLLTEAFF
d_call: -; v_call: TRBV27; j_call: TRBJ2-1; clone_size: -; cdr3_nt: TGTGCCAGCAGTTTGGAAGGGATAGGGTACAATGAGCAGTTCTTC; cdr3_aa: CASSLEGIGYNEQFF
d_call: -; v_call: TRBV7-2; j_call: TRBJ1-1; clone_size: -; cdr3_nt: TGTGCCAGCAGCTTATGGCCGCCGGGACCGGGGACTGAAGCTTTCTTT; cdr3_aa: CASSLWPPGPGTEAFF
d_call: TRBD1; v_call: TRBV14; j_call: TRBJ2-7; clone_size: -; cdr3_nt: TGTGCCAGCAGCCAAGAGGGATTGGGACAGGCCAAGTACGAGCAGTACTTC; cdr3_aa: CASSQEGLGQAKYEQYF
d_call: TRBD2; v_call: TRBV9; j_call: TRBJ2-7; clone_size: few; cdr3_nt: TGTGCCAGCAGCCTAGCGGGGTCCTACGAGCAGTACTTC; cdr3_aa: CASSLAGSYEQYF
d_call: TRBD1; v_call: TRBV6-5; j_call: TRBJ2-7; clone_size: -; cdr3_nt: TGTGCCAGCAGCTATACAGGGGAAGGCGAGCAGTACTTC; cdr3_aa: CASSYTGEGEQYF
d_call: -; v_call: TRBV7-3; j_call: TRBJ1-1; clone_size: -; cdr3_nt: TGTGCCAGCAGCTTAGGTAGGGGAGGGGAAGCTTTCTTT; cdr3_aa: CASSLGRGGEAFF
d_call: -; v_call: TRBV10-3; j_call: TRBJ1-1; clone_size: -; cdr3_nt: TGTGCCACCCAAAGTTTAGACCAGAACACTGAAGCTTTCTTT; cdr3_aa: CATQSLDQNTEAFF
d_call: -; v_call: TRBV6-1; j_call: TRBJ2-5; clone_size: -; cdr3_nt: TGTGCCAGCAGTGAAGCCCACCTCTTTCGAGTCCGCTACTTC; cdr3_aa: CASSEAHLFRVRYF